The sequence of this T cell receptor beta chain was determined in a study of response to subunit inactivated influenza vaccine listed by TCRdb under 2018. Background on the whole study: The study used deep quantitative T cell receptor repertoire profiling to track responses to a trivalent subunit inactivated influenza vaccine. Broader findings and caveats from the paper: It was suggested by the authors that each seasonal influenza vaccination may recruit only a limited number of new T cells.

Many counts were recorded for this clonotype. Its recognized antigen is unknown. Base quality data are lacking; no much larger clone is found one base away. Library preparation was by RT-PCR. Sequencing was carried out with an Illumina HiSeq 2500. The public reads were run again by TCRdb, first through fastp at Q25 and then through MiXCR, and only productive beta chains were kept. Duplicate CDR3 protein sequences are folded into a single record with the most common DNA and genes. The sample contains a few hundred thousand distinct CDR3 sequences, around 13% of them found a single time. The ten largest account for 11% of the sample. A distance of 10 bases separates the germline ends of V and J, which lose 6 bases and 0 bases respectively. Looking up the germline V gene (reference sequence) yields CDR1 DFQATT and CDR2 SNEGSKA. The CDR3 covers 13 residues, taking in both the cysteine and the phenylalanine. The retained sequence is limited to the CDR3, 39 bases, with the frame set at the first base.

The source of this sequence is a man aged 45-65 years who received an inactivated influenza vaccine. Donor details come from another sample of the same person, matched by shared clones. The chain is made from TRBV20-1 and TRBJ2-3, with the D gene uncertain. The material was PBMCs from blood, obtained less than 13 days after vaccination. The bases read TGCAGTGCCCGAACGGCTAGCACAGATACGCAGTATTTT. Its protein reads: CSARTASTDTQYF.